The 28 T cell receptor beta chains given below trace back to one sample, sequenced in a study of blood T cell repertoires in COVID-19. Some clones are missing from TCRdb's copy, which holds only in-frame ones; the method was immunoSEQ multiplex PCR. The sample holds around 270,000 clones, approximately 85% seen once. Source material: PBMCs or T cells enriched from blood (not recorded which). The receptor set was obtained from a woman younger than 45 who had recovered from COVID-19.

This clone has only a few counts. The chain employs TRBV6-4 and TRBJ1-6; the D gene is possibly TRBD1 (5 bases). The ends were cut back, 6 bases at V and 8 bases at J, with 14 bases in the middle. This CDR3 has 14 residues. From germline, CDR1 is MRHNA and CDR2 SNTAGT. For the CDR3, the DNA is TGTGCCAGCAGAGAATTCTCGGGGGATTCACCCCTCCACTTT. It yields the protein CASREFSGDSPLHF.

This chain uses TRBV9 with TRBJ2-2; 11 positions agree with TRBD1. V trimming: 0 bases; J trimming: 5 bases; junction bases outside the gene matches: 12. Germline CDR1 and CDR2: SGDLS and YYNGEE. The CDR3 consists of 19 residues. The CDR3 loop reads CASSVGLGADRGLTGELFF. In DNA, the CDR3 is TGTGCCAGCAGCGTAGGACTAGGGGCGGACAGGGGGCTTACCGGGGAGCTGTTTTTT.

This sequence joins TRBV19 and TRBJ2-1; 14 nucleotides match TRBD2. V lost 7 bases and J lost 4; bases outside the gene matches: 3. This CDR3 is built from 15 residues. Germline V gene lookup returns CDR1 LNHDA and CDR2 SQIVND (reference sequence). This CDR3 reads CASTGLAGGYNEQFF. The CDR3 DNA sequence: TGTGCCAGTACCGGACTAGCGGGGGGATACAATGAGCAGTTCTTC. Supplemented by reference TRBV19 and TRBJ2-1, the full variable domain reads DGGITQSPKYLFRKEGQNVTLSCEQNLNHDAMYWYRQDPGQGLRLIYYSQIVNDFQKGDIAEGYSVSREKKESFPLTVTSAQKNPTAFYLCASTGLAGGYNEQFFGPGTRLTVL.

V and J are TRBV11-2 and TRBJ1-6; TRBD1 agrees at 11 bases. Unmatched junction bases numbered 18, after V lost 1 base and J lost 13 bases. The CDR3 sequence is 19 residues long. Germline values: CDR1 SGHAT, CDR2 FQNNGV. The CDR3 sequence is CASSLGPGQGGPFLGPLHF. CDR3 sequence (DNA): TGTGCCAGCAGCTTAGGTCCGGGACAGGGGGGACCCTTTTTGGGTCCCCTCCACTTT.

The V call is TRBV6-4, the J call TRBJ2-1; 11 bases are a match to TRBD2. Per the germline V gene, CDR1 is MRHNA and CDR2 is SNTAGT. The CDR3 loop spans 16 amino acids. V lost 4 bases to trimming and J lost 3 bases; unmatched junction nucleotides: 5. CDR3 residues: CASSVLAGGIYNEQFF. The CDR3 DNA reads as TGTGCCAGCAGTGTGCTAGCGGGGGGCATCTACAATGAGCAGTTCTTC.

The V and J genes are TRBV11-3 and TRBJ1-1, with D possibly being TRBD1 (6 bases). CDR1 is SGHNT and CDR2 is YENEEA in the germline V gene. The CDR3 runs 13 residues. The V end lost 3 bases, the J end lost 3 bases, and 8 bases lay between the germline ends. The CDR3 bases are TGTGCCAGCAGCTTCGACAGGCACACTGAAGCTTTCTTT. It translates to CASSFDRHTEAFF.

This clone was counted a single time. The chain employs TRBV9 and TRBJ2-3; 11 bases align to TRBD2. CDR1 is SGDLS, CDR2 YYNGEE, per germline. The CDR3 length is 16 residues. V lost 4 bases, J lost 2 bases, and 6 bases stayed unmatched. The CDR3 is CASSLGLAGITDTQYF. CDR3 sequence (DNA): TGTGCCAGCAGCCTCGGACTAGCGGGTATCACAGATACGCAGTATTTT.

V and J are TRBV24-1 and TRBJ1-5; 8 nucleotides match TRBD1. This CDR3 comprises 16 residues. J gave up 3 bases and V 2 bases, and 5 bases lay outside the gene matches. Germline values: CDR1 KGHDR, CDR2 SFDVKD. CDR3 DNA sequence: TGTGCCACCAGTGATTCCGGGACAGGCGACAATCAGCCCCAGCATTTT. Residues: CATSDSGTGDNQPQHF.

The chain carries TRBV2 and TRBJ1-6, with D maybe TRBD1 (5 bases). Germline CDR1 SNHLY, CDR2 FYNNEI. V was pared by 2 bases and J by 10 bases, with 12 bases between. The CDR3 is made up of 14 amino acids. Here the CDR3 DNA reads TGTGCCAGCAGTGAAAGGGCAGGGTCCTCACCCCTCCACTTT. Protein sequence: CASSERAGSSPLHF.

This clone came up a few times. The V and J genes are TRBV7-8 and TRBJ1-5; no firm D call. Per the germline V gene, CDR1 is SGHVS and CDR2 is FQNEAQ. V shed 1 base and J shed 0 bases, with 13 bases lying between them. CDR3 length: 17 amino acids. The CDR3 bases are TGTGCCAGCAGCTTAGTTGAGGAGGTTAATAGCAATCAGCCCCAGCATTTT. Translating it yields CASSLVEEVNSNQPQHF.

J is TRBJ2-1 and V is TRBV19, with a tentative D call TRBD1 (5 bases). Trimming took off 3 bases at V and 3 bases at J, with 12 bases between the two ends. Germline loops: CDR1 LNHDA, CDR2 SQIVND (reference sequence). This CDR3 is 15 amino acids long. CDR3 protein: CASSISSQVYNEQFF. CDR3 bases: TGTGCCAGTAGTATTTCGTCACAGGTCTACAATGAGCAGTTCTTC.

This clone occurred a few times. This rearrangement joins TRBV7-9 to TRBJ1-1; 7 bases are a match to TRBD1. The V and J ends lost 1 base and 5 bases, in that order; junction bases with no gene match: 4. Germline-derived CDR1 and CDR2 are SEHNR and FQNEAQ (reference sequence). The CDR3 consists of 14 residues. CDR3 residues: CASSLEGASTEAFF. Written as DNA, the CDR3 is TGTGCCAGCAGCTTAGAGGGGGCAAGTACTGAAGCTTTCTTT.

This clone came up a few times. This chain uses TRBV9 with TRBJ1-4; TRBD1 matches 9 bases. After removal of 5 bases from V and 7 bases from J, the junction contained 9 bases not matched to a gene. Germline V gene lookup returns CDR1 SGDLS and CDR2 YYNGEE. This CDR3 has 15 amino acids. The CDR3 DNA is TGTGCCAGCAGGCCAACCGGGACAGGGTCTGAAAAACTGTTTTTT. The encoded protein is CASRPTGTGSEKLFF. The whole variable domain, filled in from reference TRBV9 and TRBJ1-4, reads DSGVTQTPKHLITATGQRVTLRCSPRSGDLSVYWYQQSLDQGLQFLIQYYNGEERAKGNILERFSAQQFPDLHSELNLSSLELGDSALYFCASRPTGTGSEKLFFGSGTQLSVL.

The chain's CDR3 is CASSLSGGGAYPYEQYF. CDR3 DNA: TGTGCCAGCAGTTTATCGGGCGGGGGGGCTTATCCCTACGAGCAGTACTTC. The chain recombines TRBV27 with TRBJ2-7; TRBD2 matches 9 bases. The V gene end was trimmed by 0 bases and the J gene end by 2 bases; junction bases not matched to a gene: 8. Germline CDR1 reads MNHEY; CDR2 reads SMNVEV (reference sequence). The CDR3 is 17 amino acids.

The rearrangement joins TRBV4-1 to TRBJ2-7, with D tentatively TRBD1 (6 bases). The V end lost 2 bases, the J end lost 5 bases, and 19 bases lay between the germline ends. Germline-derived CDR1 and CDR2 are MGHRA and YSYEKL. CDR3 length: 16 amino acids. The CDR3 nucleotides are TGCGCCAGCAGCCAACTCGCCGGGACAAGCAGGGACGAGCAGTACTTC. This codes for CASSQLAGTSRDEQYF.

The gene calls are TRBV5-1 and TRBJ2-7, with TRBD2 matching over 11 bases. Per the germline V gene, CDR1 is SGHRS and CDR2 is YFSETQ. V shed 4 bases and J 3 bases; nucleotides not matched to a gene: 3. The CDR3 totals 14 residues. The CDR3 region is CASSLGTSGYEQYF. CDR3 coding DNA: TGCGCCAGCAGCCTGGGGACTAGCGGCTACGAGCAGTACTTC.

The rearrangement joins TRBV10-1 to TRBJ2-1, with 10 bases aligning to TRBD1. From germline, CDR1 is WNHNN and CDR2 SYGVQD (reference sequence). CDR3 length: 15 residues. V was clipped by 3 bases and J by 7 bases; unmatched bases: 6. The CDR3 DNA reads TGCGCCAGCAGTGAATCGGGGACAGGGGCGAATGAGCAGTTCTTC. Translated: CASSESGTGANEQFF.

This rearrangement joins TRBV27 to TRBJ1-1; D is unresolved. The CDR3 is made up of 14 amino acids. The germline V gene has CDR1 MNHEY and CDR2 SMNVEV (reference sequence). The germline V and J ends were trimmed by 7 bases and 4 bases, with 16 bases remaining between them. The CDR3, as DNA: TGTGCCAGCACTCCAACAAGTGCGGGCACTGAAGCTTTCTTT. Encoded protein: CASTPTSAGTEAFF.

V is TRBV5-6 and J is TRBJ1-3; 9 nucleotides align to TRBD1. The junction had 11 bases not matched to a gene; V was cut back by 6 bases and J by 7 bases. The CDR3 is 15 amino acids. Germline V CDR1 and CDR2: SGHDT, YYEEEE. CDR3 coding DNA: TGTGCCAGCAACAAGGAACAGGGGGCAGGGAACACCATATATTTT. It translates to CASNKEQGAGNTIYF. Complete variable domain (other parts from reference TRBV5-6 and TRBJ1-3): DAGVTQSPTHLIKTRGQQVTLRCSPKSGHDTVSWYQQALGQGPQFIFQYYEEEERQRGNFPDRFSGHQFPNYSSELNVNALLLGDSALYLCASNKEQGAGNTIYFGEGSWLTVV.

This chain links TRBV21-1 with TRBJ2-5; the table assigns TRBD2, which was not confirmed against the DNA. TRBV21-1 is described as a pseudogene. The CDR3 is 18 amino acids. The DNA of the CDR3 is TGTGCCAGCACCCCCGTGACTAGCGGGTACCCCGTGGAAGAGACCCAGTACTTC. Amino acid sequence: CASTPVTSGYPVEETQYF.

The chain couples TRBV10-3 to TRBJ1-2; D uncertain. Germline V CDR1 and CDR2: ENHRY, SYGVKD. This CDR3 has 13 residues. Trimming shortened V by 8 bases and J by 0 bases, and 10 bases separated the two germline ends. The CDR3 spells CAISSGSNYGYTF. Here the CDR3 DNA reads TGTGCCATCTCCTCCGGGTCTAACTATGGCTACACCTTC.

The chain has TRBV3-1 (or the pseudogene TRBV3-2) and TRBJ2-5, with D possibly TRBD1 on 6 matching bases. The germline V gene has CDR1 LGHDT and CDR2 YNNKEL (reference sequence). Trimming pared 4 bases from V and 10 bases from J, leaving 13 bases between. The CDR3 spans 12 residues. This CDR3 is CASSLPRGYQYF. The CDR3 DNA reads as TGTGCCAGCAGCCTCCCAAGGGGGTACCAGTACTTC.

The chain has TRBV19 and TRBJ1-4; the D gene is possibly TRBD1 (5 bases). V dropped 5 bases and J dropped 0 bases, with 13 bases sitting between them. The CDR3 has 16 amino acids. From germline, CDR1 is LNHDA and CDR2 SQIVND (reference sequence). DNA of the CDR3: TGTGCCAGTAGTCCTCGACAGACCCCAACTAATGAAAAACTGTTTTTT. Encoded protein: CASSPRQTPTNEKLFF.

CDR3 coding DNA: TGTGCCAGCAGCCGAGGACGACAGGGCGATGAGCAGTTCTTC. It translates to CASSRGRQGDEQFF. This chain uses TRBV3-1 (or the pseudogene TRBV3-2) with TRBJ2-1, with 7 positions matching TRBD1. The germline V gene has CDR1 LGHDT and CDR2 YNNKEL (reference sequence). This CDR3 contains 14 residues. V lost 4 bases and J lost 8; bases outside the gene matches: 8.

CDR3 nucleotide sequence: TGTGCCAGCAGTCGCGGGGACAGGGACCATCAGCCCCAGCATTTT. Residues: CASSRGDRDHQPQHF. The chain employs TRBV27 and TRBJ1-5; 9 bases match TRBD1. The CDR3 is made up of 15 amino acids. Germline V gene sequence: CDR1 MNHEY, CDR2 SMNVEV (reference sequence). The V and J ends lost 5 bases and 5 bases, in that order; junction bases with no gene match: 7.

The chain combines TRBV10-1 with TRBJ2-2; D remains ambiguous. The CDR3 totals 13 residues. The germline V and J ends were trimmed by 0 bases and 6 bases, with 5 bases remaining between them. The germline V gene has CDR1 WNHNN and CDR2 SYGVQD (reference sequence). The CDR3 sequence is CASSESRSGELFF. DNA of the CDR3: TGCGCCAGCAGTGAGTCCAGGTCCGGGGAGCTGTTTTTT.

The chain employs TRBV3-1 (or the pseudogene TRBV3-2) and TRBJ2-5; D might be TRBD2 (6 bases). Germline V gives CDR1 LGHDT, CDR2 YNNKEL (reference sequence). V was shortened by 3 bases and J by 7 bases, with 21 bases between the two germline ends. There are 16 residues in the CDR3. The DNA of the CDR3 is TGTGCCAGCAGCCATCCCCGGGACTCCCAACCATGGACCCAGTACTTC. Protein sequence: CASSHPRDSQPWTQYF.

This clone was seen just once. At one of its ends the junction is not consistent with the germline gene, which may arise from a read error. This chain uses TRBV12-3 or TRBV12-4 with TRBJ1-5, with a tentative D call TRBD1 (6 bases). The CDR3 length is 13 residues. The CDR3 bases are TGTGCCAGCAGTTTTGGGGGCCCAATCCCCCGGCATTTT. It is translated as CASSFGGPIPRHF.